Presented here are 23 T cell receptor beta chains from one specimen sequenced in a study of response to subunit inactivated influenza vaccine. Each CDR3 protein is one row after TCRdb ran MiXCR on the RT-PCR reads. The repertoire consists of 500,000 or so distinct CDR3 sequences, with about 10% occurring once and the leading ten covering 10% to 15%. Source: PBMCs from blood, taken 45 days after vaccination. Receptors were obtained from a man aged 45 to 65 who received an inactivated influenza vaccine.

This clonotype turned up a few times. This chain links TRBV5-4 with TRBJ1-2, with D tentatively TRBD1 (6 bases). This CDR3 comprises 16 residues. Trimming stripped 0 bases from V and 4 bases from J, with 16 bases between. CDR1 is SGHNT and CDR2 is YYREEE in the germline V gene (reference sequence). CDR3 in amino acids: CASSLGFGQPPYGYTF. The CDR3 region has the DNA TGTGCCAGCAGCTTGGGTTTCGGACAGCCCCCCTATGGCTACACCTTC.

The chain joins TRBV29-1 to TRBJ2-7; 7 nucleotides align to TRBD2. V lost 4 bases to trimming and J lost 3 bases; unmatched junction nucleotides: 0. Germline V gene sequence: CDR1 SQVTM, CDR2 ANQGSEA. This CDR3 has 11 amino acids. The CDR3, as DNA: TGCAGCGTTGGGGACTACTACGAGCAGTACTTC. This sequence encodes CSVGDYYEQYF.

The J gene is TRBJ2-3, the V gene TRBV6-2 or TRBV6-3, with 7 nucleotides matching TRBD2. Trimming at V came to 4 bases and at J to 4 bases, leaving 2 bases not matched to a gene. The CDR3 has 13 residues. CDR1 is MNHEY and CDR2 is SVGEGT in the germline V gene. DNA of the CDR3: TGTGCCAGCAGTTTTACTAGCGCAGATACGCAGTATTTT. It encodes CASSFTSADTQYF.

This clonotype was detected many times. This rearrangement joins TRBV6-2 or TRBV6-3 to TRBJ2-7; 11 bases are shared with TRBD2. The ends lost 0 bases at V and 4 bases at J; junction bases unmatched: 5. The V gene's germline CDR1 is MNHEY and CDR2 SVGEGT. This CDR3 is 16 amino acids long. The CDR3, as DNA: TGTGCCAGCAGTTACTCCACTAGCGGGAGTCGTTACGAGCAGTACTTC. Protein: CASSYSTSGSRYEQYF.

This clonotype was observed at least ten times. The chain combines TRBV5-1 with TRBJ2-3; 8 bases line up with TRBD2. The CDR3 is 15 residues long. Germline V gives CDR1 SGHRS, CDR2 YFSETQ. The trim removed 3 bases at V and 5 bases at J, leaving 8 bases unmatched. CDR3 DNA: TGCGCCAGCAGCTGGGGAGCGGGAGCCGGAGATACGCAGTATTTT. This translates into CASSWGAGAGDTQYF.

The chain employs TRBV20-1 and TRBJ2-3; D ambiguous. This CDR3 contains 15 residues. In germline, CDR1 is DFQATT, CDR2 SNEGSKA (reference sequence). V lost 6 bases, J lost 2 bases, and 18 bases lay in between. The CDR3 sequence is CSAAASFGLTDTQYF. In DNA form, the CDR3 reads TGCAGTGCCGCGGCGAGTTTTGGCCTCACAGATACGCAGTATTTT.

This clonotype was detected only a few times. The rearrangement joins TRBV5-1 to TRBJ2-3, with D perhaps matching TRBD1 or TRBD2 (6 bases each). The germline CDR1 and CDR2 sequences are SGHRS and YFSETQ. V dropped 7 bases and J dropped 2 bases, with 20 bases sitting between them. The CDR3 spans 16 residues. The CDR3 nucleotides are TGCGCCAGCCGGGAAAACGGGGGCGAAATCACAGATACGCAGTATTTT. Translation: CASRENGGEITDTQYF. The whole variable domain, remainder taken from reference TRBV5-1 and TRBJ2-3, is KAGVTQTPRYLIKTRGQQVTLSCSPISGHRSVSWYQQTPGQGLQFLFEYFSETQRNKGNFPGRFSGRQFSNSRSEMNVSTLELGDSALYLCASRENGGEITDTQYFGPGTRLTVL.

In this sample, this clonotype turned up many times. The chain carries TRBV21-1 and TRBJ1-1; the D call in the table, TRBD1, was not verified against the DNA. TRBV21-1 is a documented pseudogene. This CDR3 region has 18 residues. CDR3 DNA: TGTGCCAGCAGTCCTCCCTGGCCACACAGGGCTACGAACACTGAAGCTTTCTTT. Amino acid sequence: CASSPPWPHRATNTEAFF.

This clonotype was detected many times. This rearrangement joins TRBV20-1 to TRBJ2-1; D not resolved. The germline V and J ends were trimmed by 5 bases and 0 bases, with 11 bases remaining between them. CDR1 and CDR2 from the germline V gene are DFQATT and SNEGSKA (reference sequence). CDR3 length equals 14 residues. In nucleotides, the CDR3 is TGCAGTGCTCTTGGCTCAAGCTCCTACAATGAGCAGTTCTTC. This translates into CSALGSSSYNEQFF.

In this sample, this clonotype turned up a few times. Here the CDR3 reads CSVELYDRGALMNTEAFF. The CDR3 nucleotides are TGCAGCGTTGAACTATATGACAGGGGGGCCCTTATGAACACTGAAGCTTTCTTT. This rearrangement joins TRBV29-1 to TRBJ1-1, with TRBD1 matching 9 bases. CDR3 length: 18 residues. V was clipped by 2 bases and J by 0 bases; unmatched bases: 13. In germline, CDR1 is SQVTM, CDR2 ANQGSEA.

This chain links TRBV10-3 with TRBJ2-1, with a weak D call TRBD2 (6 bases). With 8 bases removed from V and 6 bases from J, the gap between germline ends came to 23 bases. This CDR3 spans 16 amino acids. The V gene's germline CDR1 is ENHRY and CDR2 SYGVKD. The CDR3 coding sequence is TGTGCCATCGGGAGGAGATTAGGGCAGATGGGCAATGAGCAGTTCTTC. This encodes CAIGRRLGQMGNEQFF.

The chain uses TRBV6-1 and TRBJ1-5; perhaps TRBD1 as D (6 bases). Germline CDR1 reads MNHNS; CDR2 reads SASEGT. V lost 7 bases and J lost 7, with 17 bases in between. This CDR3 is built from 14 residues. The CDR3 DNA follows: TGTGCCAGCAATCCCCTGGGGGCAGCCCAGCCCCAGCATTTT. This sequence encodes CASNPLGAAQPQHF.

This clonotype appeared a few times. A much larger clone differs by one base, so this may be a read error. The chain is built from TRBV7-9 and TRBJ2-5; possible D gene TRBD1, 5 bases. The CDR3 is 13 amino acids. The germline V and J ends were trimmed by 3 bases and 0 bases, with 5 bases remaining between them. Germline-derived CDR1 and CDR2 are SEHNR and FQNEAQ (reference sequence). Written as DNA, the CDR3 is TGTGCCAGCAGCTTGGACAACCAAGAGACCCAGTACTTC. This sequence encodes CASSLDNQETQYF.

This clonotype turned up a few times. The V gene is TRBV5-1, the J gene TRBJ2-7; TRBD1 matches 9 bases. Trimming took 0 bases from V and 5 from J; bases not matched to a gene: 9. CDR1 SGHRS and CDR2 YFSETQ come from the germline V gene. The length of the CDR3 is 16 residues. CDR3 nucleotides: TGCGCCAGCAGCTTGGTACCGGGACAGGGTCCCAACGAGCAGTACTTC. Its translation: CASSLVPGQGPNEQYF.

The genes are TRBV21-1 and TRBJ2-4; TRBD1, the table's D call, was not compared with the DNA. TRBV21-1 is classified as a pseudogene. There are 14 residues in the CDR3. The CDR3 sequence: CASSKDRAIDIQYF. CDR3 in DNA: TGTGCCAGCAGCAAAGACAGGGCGATTGACATTCAGTACTTC.

This clonotype has more than one count but fewer than ten. V gene TRBV20-1 combines with J gene TRBJ2-3; 8 bases are shared with TRBD2. After removal of 0 bases from V and 2 bases from J, the junction contained 10 bases not matched to a gene. Germline CDR1 and CDR2: DFQATT and SNEGSKA (reference sequence). This CDR3 spans 17 amino acids. The CDR3: CSARDLPAGDSTDTQYF. DNA for the CDR3: TGCAGTGCTAGAGATCTTCCAGCGGGGGACTCCACAGATACGCAGTATTTT.

The rearrangement links TRBV28 to TRBJ2-3, with TRBD2 matching over 14 bases. Trimming took 6 bases from V and 7 from J; bases not matched to a gene: 3. The V gene's germline CDR1 is MDHEN and CDR2 SYDVKM. The CDR3 runs to 14 residues. The CDR3 spells CASSRTSGRNTQYF. The CDR3 nucleotides are TGTGCCAGCAGCCGGACTAGCGGGAGGAATACGCAGTATTTT.

V and J are TRBV20-1 and TRBJ2-3, with D possibly being TRBD2 (6 bases). With 4 bases removed from V and 2 bases from J, the gap between germline ends came to 22 bases. Germline assignment: CDR1 DFQATT and CDR2 SNEGSKA (reference sequence). The CDR3 is 17 amino acids. Here the CDR3 reads CSAIPLGGREPTDTQYF. The CDR3 coding sequence is TGCAGTGCTATCCCCTTAGGCGGGCGGGAACCCACAGATACGCAGTATTTT.

This clonotype was counted between two and nine times. The chain is built from TRBV11-2 and TRBJ2-1; no reliable D call. This CDR3 is built from 12 residues. V was trimmed by 5 bases and J by 10 bases, leaving 12 bases between them. Germline CDR1 reads SGHAT; CDR2 reads FQNNGV. The CDR3 nucleotides read TGTGCCAGCAGCCCCCAGATGGGGGAGCAGTTCTTC. It is translated as CASSPQMGEQFF.

This clonotype came up many times. The chain has TRBV5-6 and TRBJ2-1, with D uncertain. Germline V lookup: CDR1 SGHDT, CDR2 YYEEEE. V was pared by 0 bases and J by 9 bases, with 7 bases between. The CDR3 length is 12 residues. The chain's CDR3 is CASSLGRFEQFF. As DNA, the CDR3 is TGTGCCAGCAGCTTGGGGCGTTTTGAGCAGTTCTTC.

This clonotype has at least ten counts. The J gene is TRBJ1-5, the V gene TRBV12-3 or TRBV12-4; tentative D call: TRBD1 (5 bases). This CDR3 is 12 amino acids long. Deletions cut 10 bases from V and 4 bases from J, with 11 bases between. The CDR3 region has the DNA TGTGCCACTACCGAGGGGAATCAGCCCCAGCATTTT. The encoded protein is CATTEGNQPQHF.

DNA of the CDR3: TGTGCCAGCAGCTTAACGACGGGAGGCAGAGAGACCCAGTACTTC. Its translation is CASSLTTGGRETQYF. V gene TRBV7-6 combines with J gene TRBJ2-5, with 7 nucleotides matching TRBD2. Germline CDR1 SGHVS, CDR2 FNYEAQ. The CDR3 has 15 residues. V was clipped by 2 bases and J by 4 bases; unmatched bases: 7.

The V gene is TRBV5-5, the J gene TRBJ2-7; weak D call: TRBD2 (5 bases). Trimming cost V 0 bases and J 2 bases, with 12 bases left between them. The CDR3 contains 15 residues. CDR1 SGHKS and CDR2 YYEKEE come from the germline V gene (reference sequence). This CDR3 is CASSLGLATTYEQYF. The DNA of the CDR3 is TGTGCCAGCAGCTTGGGGCTAGCTACGACCTACGAGCAGTACTTC.